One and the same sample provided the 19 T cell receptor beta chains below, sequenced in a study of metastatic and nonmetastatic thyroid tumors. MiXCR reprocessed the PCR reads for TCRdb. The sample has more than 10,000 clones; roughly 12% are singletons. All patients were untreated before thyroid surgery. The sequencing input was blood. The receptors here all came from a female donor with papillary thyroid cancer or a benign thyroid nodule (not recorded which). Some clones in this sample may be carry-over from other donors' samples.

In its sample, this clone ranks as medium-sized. The CDR3 spells CASSGAGQDTQYF. The CDR3 DNA is TGTGCCAGCAGTGGGGCAGGGCAAGATACGCAGTATTTT. The rearrangement links TRBV12-3 or TRBV12-4 to TRBJ2-3; D perhaps matches TRBD1 (5 bases). The CDR3 is made up of 13 amino acids. V was shortened by 5 bases and J by 5 bases, with 11 bases between the two germline ends.

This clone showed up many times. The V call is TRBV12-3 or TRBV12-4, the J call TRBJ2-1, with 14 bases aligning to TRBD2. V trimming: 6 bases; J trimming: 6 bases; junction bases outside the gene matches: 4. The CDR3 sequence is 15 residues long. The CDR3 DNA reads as TGTGCCAGCAGCCAAGGACTAGCGGGAGGCAATGAGCAGTTCTTC. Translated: CASSQGLAGGNEQFF.

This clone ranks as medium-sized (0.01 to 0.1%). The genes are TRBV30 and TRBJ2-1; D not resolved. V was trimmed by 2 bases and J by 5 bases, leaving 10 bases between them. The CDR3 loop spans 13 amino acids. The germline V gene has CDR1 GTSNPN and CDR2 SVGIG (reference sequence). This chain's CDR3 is CAWSLETHNEQFF. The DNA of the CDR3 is TGTGCCTGGAGTCTCGAGACCCACAATGAGCAGTTCTTC.

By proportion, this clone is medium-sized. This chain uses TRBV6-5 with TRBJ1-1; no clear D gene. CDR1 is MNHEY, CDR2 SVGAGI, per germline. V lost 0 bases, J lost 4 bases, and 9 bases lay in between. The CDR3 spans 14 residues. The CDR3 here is CASSYSKYSTEAFF. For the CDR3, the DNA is TGTGCCAGCAGTTACTCGAAGTACAGCACTGAAGCTTTCTTT.

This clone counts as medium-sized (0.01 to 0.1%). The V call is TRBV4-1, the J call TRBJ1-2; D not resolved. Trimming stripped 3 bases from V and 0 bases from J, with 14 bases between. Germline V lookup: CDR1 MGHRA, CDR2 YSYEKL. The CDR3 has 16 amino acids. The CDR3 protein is CASSQTEASSNYGYTF. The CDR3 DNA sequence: TGCGCCAGCAGCCAGACCGAGGCTTCCTCTAACTATGGCTACACCTTC.

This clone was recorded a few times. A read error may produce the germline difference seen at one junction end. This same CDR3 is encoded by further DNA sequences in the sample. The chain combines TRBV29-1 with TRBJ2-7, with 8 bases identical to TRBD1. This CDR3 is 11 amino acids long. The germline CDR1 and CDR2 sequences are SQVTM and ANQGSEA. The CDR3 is CSVGQGAFQYF. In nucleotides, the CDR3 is TGTAGCGTAGGACAGGGTGCCTTTCAGTACTTC.

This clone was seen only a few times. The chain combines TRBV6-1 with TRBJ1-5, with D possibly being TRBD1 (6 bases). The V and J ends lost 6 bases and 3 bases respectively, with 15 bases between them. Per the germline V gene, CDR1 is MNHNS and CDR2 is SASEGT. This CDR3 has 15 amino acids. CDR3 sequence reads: CASRVEGEPNQPQHF. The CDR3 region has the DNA TGTGCCAGCAGAGTCGAGGGGGAGCCCAATCAGCCCCAGCATTTT.

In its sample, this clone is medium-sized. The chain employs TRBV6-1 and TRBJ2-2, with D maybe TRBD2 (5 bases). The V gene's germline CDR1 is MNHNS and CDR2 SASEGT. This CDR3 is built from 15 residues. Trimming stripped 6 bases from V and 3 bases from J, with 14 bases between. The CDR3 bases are TGTGCCAGCAGGAACCGGGGATCGGACACCGGGGAGCTGTTTTTT. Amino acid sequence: CASRNRGSDTGELFF.

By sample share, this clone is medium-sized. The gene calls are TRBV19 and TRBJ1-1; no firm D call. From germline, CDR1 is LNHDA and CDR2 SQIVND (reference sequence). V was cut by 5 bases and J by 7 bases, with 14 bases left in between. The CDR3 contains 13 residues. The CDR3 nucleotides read TGTGCCAGTAGTTTCGGGCAGGTCCTTGAAGCTTTCTTT. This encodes CASSFGQVLEAFF.

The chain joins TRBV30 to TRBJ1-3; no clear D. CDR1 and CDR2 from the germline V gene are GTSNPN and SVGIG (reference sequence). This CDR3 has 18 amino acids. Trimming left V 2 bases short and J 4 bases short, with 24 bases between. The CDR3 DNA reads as TGTGCCTGGAGTACCCGTCTAGGAGTCTTCGATCCGGGAAACACCATATATTTT. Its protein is CAWSTRLGVFDPGNTIYF.

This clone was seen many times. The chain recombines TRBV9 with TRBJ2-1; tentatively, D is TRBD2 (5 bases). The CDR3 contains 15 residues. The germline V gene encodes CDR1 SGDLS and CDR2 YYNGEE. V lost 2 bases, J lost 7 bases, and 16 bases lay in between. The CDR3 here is CASSVDSDGGNEQFF. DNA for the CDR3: TGTGCCAGCAGCGTTGATAGCGACGGCGGAAATGAGCAGTTCTTC.

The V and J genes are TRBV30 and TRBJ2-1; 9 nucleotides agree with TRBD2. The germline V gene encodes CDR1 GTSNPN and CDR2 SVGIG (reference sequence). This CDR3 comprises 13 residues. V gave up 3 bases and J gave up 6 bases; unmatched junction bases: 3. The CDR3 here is CAWRRAGGNEQFF. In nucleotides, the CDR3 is TGTGCCTGGAGAAGAGCGGGAGGCAATGAGCAGTTCTTC. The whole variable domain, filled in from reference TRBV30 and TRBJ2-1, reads SQTIHQWPATLVQPVGSPLSLECTVEGTSNPNLYWYRQAAGRGLQLLFYSVGIGQISSEVPQNLSASRPQDRQFILSSKKLLLSDSGFYLCAWRRAGGNEQFFGPGTRLTVL.

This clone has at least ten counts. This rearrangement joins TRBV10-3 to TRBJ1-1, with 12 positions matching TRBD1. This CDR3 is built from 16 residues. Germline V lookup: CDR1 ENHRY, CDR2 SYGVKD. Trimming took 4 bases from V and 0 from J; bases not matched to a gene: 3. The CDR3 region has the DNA TGTGCCATCAGTGGGGGACAGGGGGCCATGAACACTGAAGCTTTCTTT. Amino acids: CAISGGQGAMNTEAFF.

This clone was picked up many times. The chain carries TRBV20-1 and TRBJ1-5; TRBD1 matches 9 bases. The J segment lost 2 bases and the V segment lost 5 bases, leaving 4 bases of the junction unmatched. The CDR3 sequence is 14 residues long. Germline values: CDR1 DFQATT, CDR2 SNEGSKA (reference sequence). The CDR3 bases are TGCAGTGCTTACAGGGGGCAGGGCAATCAGCCCCAGCATTTT. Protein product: CSAYRGQGNQPQHF.

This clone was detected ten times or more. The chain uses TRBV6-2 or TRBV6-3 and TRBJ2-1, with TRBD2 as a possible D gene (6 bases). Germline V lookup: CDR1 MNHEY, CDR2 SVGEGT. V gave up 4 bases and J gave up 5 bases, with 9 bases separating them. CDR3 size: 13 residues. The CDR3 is CASSLRENNEQFF. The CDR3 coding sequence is TGTGCCAGCAGTTTGCGGGAAAACAATGAGCAGTTCTTC.

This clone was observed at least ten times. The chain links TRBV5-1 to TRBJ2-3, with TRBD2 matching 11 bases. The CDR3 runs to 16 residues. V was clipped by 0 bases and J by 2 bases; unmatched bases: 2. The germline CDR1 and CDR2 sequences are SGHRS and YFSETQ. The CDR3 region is CASSLASGRFTDTQYF. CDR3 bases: TGCGCCAGCAGCTTGGCTAGCGGGAGGTTCACAGATACGCAGTATTTT.

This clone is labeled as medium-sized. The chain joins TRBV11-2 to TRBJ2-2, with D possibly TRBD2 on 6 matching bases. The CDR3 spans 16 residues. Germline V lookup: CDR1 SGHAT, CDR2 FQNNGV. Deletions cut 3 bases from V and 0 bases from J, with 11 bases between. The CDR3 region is CASSFSGVSNTGELFF. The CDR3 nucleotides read TGTGCCAGCAGCTTTTCGGGAGTATCGAACACCGGGGAGCTGTTTTTT. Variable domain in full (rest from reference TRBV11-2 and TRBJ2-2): EAGVAQSPRYKIIEKRQSVAFWCNPISGHATLYWYQQILGQGPKLLIQFQNNGVVDDSQLPKDRFSAERLKGVDSTLKIQPAKLEDSAVYLCASSFSGVSNTGELFFGEGSRLTVL.

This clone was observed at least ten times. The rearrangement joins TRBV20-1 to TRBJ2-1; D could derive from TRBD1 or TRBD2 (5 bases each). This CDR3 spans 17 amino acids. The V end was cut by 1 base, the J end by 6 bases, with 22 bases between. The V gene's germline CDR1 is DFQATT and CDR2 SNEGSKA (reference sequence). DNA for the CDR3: TGCAGTGCTAGAGTAAAAAATTCCGGGACCGACCTCAATGAGCAGTTCTTC. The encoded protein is CSARVKNSGTDLNEQFF.

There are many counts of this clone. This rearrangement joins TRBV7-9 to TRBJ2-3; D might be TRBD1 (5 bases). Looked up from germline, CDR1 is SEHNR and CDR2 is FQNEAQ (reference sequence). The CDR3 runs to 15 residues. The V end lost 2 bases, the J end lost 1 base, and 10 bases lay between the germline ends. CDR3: CASSLFQGGTDTQYF. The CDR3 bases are TGTGCCAGCAGCTTATTCCAGGGTGGCACAGATACGCAGTATTTT.